Listed below are T cell receptor beta chains from one sample, sequenced in a study of glioma-infiltrating T cells. Each CDR3 protein is one row after TCRdb ran MiXCR on the multiplex PCR reads. The sample carries 150,000 to 200,000 distinct CDR3 sequences, around 30% recorded once. Sequences were obtained from glioma tissue, nonneoplastic brain tissue, or PBMCs (not recorded which). Every receptor here comes from a human donor with low-grade glioma or glioblastoma, undergoing nonglioma brain surgery, or in good health (not recorded which). Both conserved end residues are part of each CDR3. A D gene is named only where the DNA matches it firmly. The size of a clone is reported for some rows only, either as once, few or many, or as a class for expanded clones.

d_call: TRBD2
clone_size: many
v_call: TRBV6-2/TRBV6-3
j_call: TRBJ2-4
cdr3_aa: CASSFELAEPLSKNIQYF
cdr3_nt: TGTGCCAGCAGTTTCGAACTAGCGGAGCCACTTTCCAAAAACATTCAGTACTTC

d_call: NA
clone_size: many
v_call: TRBV6-6
j_call: TRBJ1-5
cdr3_aa: CASSYGQGSNQPQHF
cdr3_nt: TGTGCCAGCAGTTACGGGCAGGGGAGCAATCAGCCCCAGCATTTT

d_call: TRBD2
clone_size: many
v_call: TRBV27
j_call: TRBJ2-7
cdr3_aa: CASSLRAGRYEQYF
cdr3_nt: TGTGCCAGCAGTTTACGAGCGGGAAGGTACGAGCAGTACTTC

d_call: NA
clone_size: NA
v_call: TRBV7-9
j_call: TRBJ2-3
cdr3_aa: CASSYPDPLTDTQYF
cdr3_nt: TGTGCCAGCAGCTATCCAGACCCCTTGACAGATACGCAGTATTTT

d_call: NA
clone_size: NA
v_call: TRBV29-1
j_call: TRBJ2-7
cdr3_aa: CSTRVSYEQYF
cdr3_nt: TGCAGCACCCGCGTTTCCTACGAGCAGTACTTC

d_call: NA
clone_size: many
v_call: TRBV7-6
j_call: TRBJ2-3
cdr3_aa: CASSFNQVTDTQYF
cdr3_nt: TGTGCCAGCAGCTTTAACCAGGTCACAGATACGCAGTATTTT

d_call: NA
clone_size: few
v_call: TRBV5-4
j_call: TRBJ1-1
cdr3_aa: CASSLGQRGNTEAFF
cdr3_nt: TGTGCCAGCAGCTTGGGGCAGAGAGGTAACACTGAAGCTTTCTTT

d_call: NA
clone_size: NA
v_call: TRBV11-2
j_call: TRBJ2-7
cdr3_aa: CASSLSFDQYF
cdr3_nt: TGTGCCAGCAGCTTATCTTTCGACCAGTACTTC

d_call: NA
clone_size: NA
v_call: TRBV19
j_call: TRBJ2-5
cdr3_aa: CASRSPGLEETKYF
cdr3_nt: TGTGCCAGTAGATCTCCGGGACTGGAAGAGACCAAGTACTTC

d_call: NA
clone_size: many
v_call: TRBV6-1
j_call: TRBJ2-7
cdr3_aa: CASSSVGDEQYF
cdr3_nt: TGTGCCAGCAGTTCTGTAGGGGACGAGCAGTACTTC

d_call: NA
clone_size: many
v_call: TRBV7-2
j_call: TRBJ2-7
cdr3_aa: CASSLTGSSYEQYF
cdr3_nt: TGTGCCAGCAGCTTAACGGGGAGCTCCTACGAGCAGTACTTC

d_call: NA
clone_size: NA
v_call: TRBV10-3
j_call: TRBJ2-3
cdr3_aa: CAIRGRREQDRQYF
cdr3_nt: TGTGCCATCAGAGGGCGCCGGGAGCAAGATAGGCAGTATTTT

d_call: TRBD1
clone_size: NA
v_call: TRBV6-2/TRBV6-3
j_call: TRBJ2-7
cdr3_aa: CVSSRDSSGTAYEQYF
cdr3_nt: TGTGTTAGCAGTCGAGATTCTTCCGGGACAGCATACGAGCAGTACTTC

d_call: NA
clone_size: few
v_call: TRBV19
j_call: TRBJ1-4
cdr3_aa: CASSISGTDEKLFF
cdr3_nt: TGTGCCAGTAGTATATCAGGGACGGATGAAAAACTGTTTTTT

d_call: NA
clone_size: many
v_call: TRBV4-1
j_call: TRBJ2-7
cdr3_aa: CASSQDTRLMGRYEQYF
cdr3_nt: TGCGCCAGCAGCCAAGATACAAGACTAATGGGGCGCTACGAGCAGTACTTC

d_call: TRBD2
clone_size: many
v_call: TRBV6-2/TRBV6-3
j_call: TRBJ2-1
cdr3_aa: CASSYGEPLAGGLYNEQFF
cdr3_nt: TGTGCCAGCAGTTACGGGGAGCCCCTAGCGGGAGGCCTCTACAATGAGCAGTTCTTC

d_call: TRBD1
clone_size: NA
v_call: TRBV30
j_call: TRBJ2-7
cdr3_aa: CAWSVRTGYEQYF
cdr3_nt: TGTGCCTGGAGTGTAAGGACAGGCTACGAGCAGTACTTC

d_call: NA
clone_size: many
v_call: TRBV7-6
j_call: TRBJ1-1
cdr3_aa: CASSPRTTGLKTEAFF
cdr3_nt: TGTGCCAGCAGCCCCCGGACGACAGGATTGAAGACTGAAGCTTTCTTT

d_call: NA
clone_size: many
v_call: TRBV5-8
j_call: TRBJ2-1
cdr3_aa: CTSSFWPGRIVNEQFF
cdr3_nt: TGTACCAGCAGCTTTTGGCCAGGGAGGATTGTGAATGAGCAGTTCTTC

d_call: NA
clone_size: many
v_call: TRBV28
j_call: TRBJ2-3
cdr3_aa: CASHGTGVTDTQYF
cdr3_nt: TGTGCCAGCCACGGGACCGGGGTGACAGATACGCAGTATTTT

d_call: TRBD1
clone_size: NA
v_call: TRBV10-3
j_call: TRBJ2-2
cdr3_aa: CASATGVNTGELFF
cdr3_nt: TGTGCCTCAGCCACAGGGGTGAACACCGGGGAGCTGTTTTTT

d_call: TRBD2
clone_size: NA
v_call: TRBV6-5
j_call: TRBJ2-5
cdr3_aa: CASRTTAGVESEYF
cdr3_nt: TGTGCCAGCAGAACCACAGCGGGAGTAGAGAGCGAGTACTTC

d_call: NA
clone_size: NA
v_call: TRBV29-1
j_call: TRBJ1-5
cdr3_aa: CSASETPSQPQHF
cdr3_nt: TGCAGCGCCTCAGAAACCCCCAGTCAGCCCCAGCATTTT

d_call: TRBD2
clone_size: many
v_call: TRBV18
j_call: TRBJ2-1
cdr3_aa: CASLLGGRDNEQFF
cdr3_nt: TGTGCCAGCCTCCTTGGCGGGAGAGACAATGAGCAGTTCTTC

d_call: NA
clone_size: many
v_call: TRBV19
j_call: TRBJ2-1
cdr3_aa: CASSPGVGSYNEQFF
cdr3_nt: TGTGCCAGTAGTCCCGGGGTCGGGTCCTACAATGAGCAGTTCTTC

d_call: NA
clone_size: many
v_call: TRBV24-1
j_call: TRBJ1-1
cdr3_aa: CATSDLNRTGYSEAFF
cdr3_nt: TGTGCCACCAGTGACCTAAACCGCACAGGGTATTCTGAAGCTTTCTTT

d_call: NA
clone_size: NA
v_call: TRBV6-5
j_call: TRBJ1-1
cdr3_aa: CASSYSQGNTKALF
cdr3_nt: TGTGCCAGCAGTTACTCACAAGGGAACACTAAAGCTTTATTT